The 3 T cell receptor beta chains below all came from one sample that was sequenced in a study of preoperative IRX-2 immunotherapy in early breast cancer. Assay used: immunoSEQ multiplex PCR; TCRdb lists only in-frame clones, some missing. The table records over 30,000 clones, 85% to 90% of them present only once. Noted treatment: preoperative locoregional IRX-2 cytokine immunotherapy. The sample here was tumor tissue, taken after IRX-2 immunotherapy. These receptors were collected from a human donor with breast cancer.

This clone was detected only once. The chain combines TRBV6-8 with TRBJ1-4, with a possible D match to TRBD1 (5 bases). Trimming cost V 0 bases and J 8 bases, with 16 bases left between them. This CDR3 contains 16 residues. CDR1 is MNHGY, CDR2 SAAAGT, per germline. CDR3 coding DNA: TGTGCCAGCAGTTACTCGAGAGGCAGGGCGGGGGAAAAACTGTTTTTT. This encodes CASSYSRGRAGEKLFF.

V usage is TRBV29-1 and J usage is TRBJ1-4; a possible D gene is TRBD1 (5 bases). Germline V gene sequence: CDR1 SQVTM, CDR2 ANQGSEA. The CDR3 loop spans 15 amino acids. V was cut by 0 bases and J by 2 bases, with 10 bases left in between. CDR3 nucleotide sequence: TGCAGCGTTGAAGAGAGGGACTCCACTAATGAAAAACTGTTTTTT. Translated: CSVEERDSTNEKLFF.

The gene calls are TRBV6-8 and TRBJ1-4, with 8 nucleotides matching TRBD1. This CDR3 is built from 16 residues. Germline-derived CDR1 and CDR2 are MNHGY and SAAAGT. After removal of 10 bases from V and 2 bases from J, the junction contained 12 bases not matched to a gene. The DNA of the CDR3 is TGTGCCATCAGCCAGACAGGGGAGCGCACTAATGAAAAACTGTTTTTT. Protein product: CAISQTGERTNEKLFF.